The entry below gives a single T cell receptor (beta chain) sequence along with its context. Antigen unknown. Sequencing templates came from extracted RNA that was reverse transcribed into cDNA. Measured with immunoSEQ multiplex PCR; TCRdb has only the in-frame clones, and not every one. Of 150,000 or so clones listed, about three fifths are singletons. The treatment is: oral pan-JAK inhibitor, 5-10 mg twice daily. This specimen belongs to a study of CD8+ T cells in alopecia areata. The overall study: Patients remained on tofacitinib for 6 to 18 months and then went 6 months without it. Study-wide findings and caveats: Scalp clonality, along with expanded CD8+ clones among the top 100, was significantly decreased by tofacitinib. Higher clonality than in normal scalp was seen in lesional scalp, especially alopecia totalis/universalis. Uncertainty about whether baseline CD8+ expansion is linked to response remains, with one nonresponder.

Germline assignment: CDR1 ENHRY and CDR2 SYGVKD. This CDR3 comprises 14 residues. V lost 3 bases to trimming and J lost 12 bases, with 15 bases between them. The source was CD4+ T cells sorted from blood, collected at week 4, from a patient treated with tofacitinib. The receptor was derived from a human donor with alopecia areata. The V call is TRBV10-3, the J call TRBJ1-6; D call uncertain. The CDR3 reads CAISDPTASGPLHF. The CDR3 region has the DNA TGTGCCATCAGTGACCCCACAGCGTCTGGACCCCTCCACTTT.